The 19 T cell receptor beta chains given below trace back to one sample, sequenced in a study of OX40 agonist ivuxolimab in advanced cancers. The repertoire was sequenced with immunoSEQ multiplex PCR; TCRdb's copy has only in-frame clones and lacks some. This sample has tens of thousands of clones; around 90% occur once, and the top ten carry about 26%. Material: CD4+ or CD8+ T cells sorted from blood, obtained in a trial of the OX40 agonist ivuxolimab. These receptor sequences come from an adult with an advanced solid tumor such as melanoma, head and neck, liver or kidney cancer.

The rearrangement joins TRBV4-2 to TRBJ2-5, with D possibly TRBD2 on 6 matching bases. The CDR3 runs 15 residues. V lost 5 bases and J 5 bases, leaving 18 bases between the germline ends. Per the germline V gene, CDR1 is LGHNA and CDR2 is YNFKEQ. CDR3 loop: CASSLEGQGRETQYF. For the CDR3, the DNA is TGTGCCAGCAGCTTGGAGGGCCAAGGGCGGGAGACCCAGTACTTC.

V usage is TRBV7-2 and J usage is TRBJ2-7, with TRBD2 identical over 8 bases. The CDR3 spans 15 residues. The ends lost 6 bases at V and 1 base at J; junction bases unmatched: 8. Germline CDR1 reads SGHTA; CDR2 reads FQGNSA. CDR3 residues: CASSQGGLGSYEQYF. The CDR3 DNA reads TGTGCCAGCAGTCAAGGGGGACTAGGGTCCTACGAGCAGTACTTC.

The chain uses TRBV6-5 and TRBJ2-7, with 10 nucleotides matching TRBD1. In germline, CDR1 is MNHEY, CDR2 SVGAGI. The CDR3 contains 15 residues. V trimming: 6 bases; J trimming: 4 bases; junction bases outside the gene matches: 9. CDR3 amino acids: CASSPRDRGFYEQYF. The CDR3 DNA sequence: TGTGCCAGCAGCCCCCGGGACAGGGGATTTTACGAGCAGTACTTC.

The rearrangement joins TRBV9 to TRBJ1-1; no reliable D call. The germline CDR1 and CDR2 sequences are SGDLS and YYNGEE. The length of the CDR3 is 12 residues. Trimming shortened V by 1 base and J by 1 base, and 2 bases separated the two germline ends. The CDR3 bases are TGTGCCAGCAGCGTAACGAACACTGAAGCTTTCTTT. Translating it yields CASSVTNTEAFF.

CDR3 nucleotides: TGTGCCAGCAGCTTAGCGGTCGGAGACTACGAGCAGTACTTC. Translating gives CASSLAVGDYEQYF. The V call is TRBV11-2, the J call TRBJ2-7, with D uncertain. The CDR3 runs 14 residues. Germline V gene data show CDR1 as SGHAT and CDR2 as FQNNGV. V lost 1 base and J lost 3, with 10 bases in between.

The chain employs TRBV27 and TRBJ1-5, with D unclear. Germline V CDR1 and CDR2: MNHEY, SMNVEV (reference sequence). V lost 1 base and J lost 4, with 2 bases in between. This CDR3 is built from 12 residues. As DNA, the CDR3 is TGTGCCAGCAGTTTATTGAATCAGCCCCAGCATTTT. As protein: CASSLLNQPQHF.

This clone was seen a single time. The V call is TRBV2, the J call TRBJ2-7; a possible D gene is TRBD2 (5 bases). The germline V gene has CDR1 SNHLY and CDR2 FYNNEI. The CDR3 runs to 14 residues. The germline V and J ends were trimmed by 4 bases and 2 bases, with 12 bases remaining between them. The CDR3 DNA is TGTGCCAGCAGTGGGGCTAGCCCGCCCTACGAGCAGTACTTC. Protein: CASSGASPPYEQYF. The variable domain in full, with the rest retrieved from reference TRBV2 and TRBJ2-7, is EPEVTQTPSHQVTQMGQEVILRCVPISNHLYFYWYRQILGQKVEFLVSFYNNEISEKSEIFDDQFSVERPDGSNFTLKIRSTKLEDSAMYFCASSGASPPYEQYFGPGTRLTVT.

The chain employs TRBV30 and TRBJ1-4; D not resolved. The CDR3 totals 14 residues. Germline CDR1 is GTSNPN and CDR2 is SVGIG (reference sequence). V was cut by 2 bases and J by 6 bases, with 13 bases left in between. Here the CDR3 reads CAWSFMGEDEKLFF. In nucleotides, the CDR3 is TGTGCCTGGAGTTTCATGGGTGAGGATGAAAAACTGTTTTTT.

CDR3 loop: CASTLCWTNEKLFF. The CDR3 DNA reads as TGTGCCAGTACATTATGTTGGACGAATGAAAAACTGTTTTTT. The gene calls are TRBV19 and TRBJ1-4; D remains ambiguous. There are 14 residues in the CDR3. Deletions cut 7 bases from V and 5 bases from J, with 14 bases between. Germline V gene sequence: CDR1 LNHDA, CDR2 SQIVND (reference sequence).

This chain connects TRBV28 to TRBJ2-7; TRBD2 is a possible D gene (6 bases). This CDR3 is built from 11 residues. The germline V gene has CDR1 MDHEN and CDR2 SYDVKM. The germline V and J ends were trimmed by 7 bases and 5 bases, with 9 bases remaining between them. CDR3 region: CASTGGDEQYF. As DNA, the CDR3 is TGTGCCAGCACCGGAGGGGACGAGCAGTACTTC.

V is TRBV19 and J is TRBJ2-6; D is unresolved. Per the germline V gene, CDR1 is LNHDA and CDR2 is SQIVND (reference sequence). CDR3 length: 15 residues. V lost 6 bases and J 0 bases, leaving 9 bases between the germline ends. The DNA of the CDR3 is TGTGCCAGTAGACAATACCCCTCTGGGGCCAACGTCCTGACTTTC. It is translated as CASRQYPSGANVLTF. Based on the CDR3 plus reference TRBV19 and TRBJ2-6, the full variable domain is DGGITQSPKYLFRKEGQNVTLSCEQNLNHDAMYWYRQDPGQGLRLIYYSQIVNDFQKGDIAEGYSVSREKKESFPLTVTSAQKNPTAFYLCASRQYPSGANVLTFGAGSRLTVL.

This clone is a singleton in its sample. CDR3 protein: CASSQGGGQPQHF. The CDR3 nucleotides are TGTGCCAGCAGCCAGGGAGGAGGGCAGCCCCAGCATTTT. The gene calls are TRBV28 and TRBJ1-5, with a possible D match to TRBD1 (5 bases). Germline lookup yields CDR1 MDHEN and CDR2 SYDVKM. This CDR3 has 13 amino acids. With 6 bases removed from V and 7 bases from J, the gap between germline ends came to 13 bases.

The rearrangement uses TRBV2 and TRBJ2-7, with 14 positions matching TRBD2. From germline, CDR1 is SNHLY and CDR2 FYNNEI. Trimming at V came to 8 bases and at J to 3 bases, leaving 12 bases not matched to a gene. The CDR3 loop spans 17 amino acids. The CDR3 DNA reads TGTGCCAGCTCCGGGACTAGCGGGGGTGTAACAAACTACGAGCAGTACTTC. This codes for CASSGTSGGVTNYEQYF.

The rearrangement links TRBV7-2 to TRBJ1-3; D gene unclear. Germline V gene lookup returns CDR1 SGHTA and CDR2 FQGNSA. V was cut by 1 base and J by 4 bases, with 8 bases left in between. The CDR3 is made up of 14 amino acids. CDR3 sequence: CASSLVGFGNTIYF. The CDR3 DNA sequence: TGTGCCAGCAGCTTAGTTGGTTTCGGAAACACCATATATTTT.

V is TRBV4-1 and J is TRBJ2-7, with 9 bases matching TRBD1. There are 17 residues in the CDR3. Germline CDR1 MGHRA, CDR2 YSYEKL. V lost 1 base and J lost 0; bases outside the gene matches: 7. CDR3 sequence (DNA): TGCGCCAGCAGCCAAGCCGGACAGGGGATTCACTCCTACGAGCAGTACTTC. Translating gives CASSQAGQGIHSYEQYF.

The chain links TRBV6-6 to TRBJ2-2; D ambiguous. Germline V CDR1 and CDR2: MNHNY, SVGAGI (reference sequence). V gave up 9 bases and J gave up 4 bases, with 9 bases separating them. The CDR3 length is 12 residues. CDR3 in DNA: TGTGCCAGTGCTTGGGGCACCGGGGAGCTGTTTTTT. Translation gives CASAWGTGELFF.

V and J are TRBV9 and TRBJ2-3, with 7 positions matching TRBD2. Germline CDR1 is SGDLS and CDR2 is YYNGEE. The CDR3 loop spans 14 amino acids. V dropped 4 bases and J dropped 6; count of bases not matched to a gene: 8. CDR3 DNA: TGTGCCAGCAGCACGGGGGGTTTGGCGGATACGCAGTATTTT. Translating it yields CASSTGGLADTQYF.

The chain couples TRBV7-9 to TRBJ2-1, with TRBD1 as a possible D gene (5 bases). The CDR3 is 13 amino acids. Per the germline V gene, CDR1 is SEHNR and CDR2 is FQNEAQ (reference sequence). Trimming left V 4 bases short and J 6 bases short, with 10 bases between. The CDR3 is CASSSRQFNEQFF. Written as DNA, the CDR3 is TGTGCCAGCAGCTCCCGACAGTTCAATGAGCAGTTCTTC.

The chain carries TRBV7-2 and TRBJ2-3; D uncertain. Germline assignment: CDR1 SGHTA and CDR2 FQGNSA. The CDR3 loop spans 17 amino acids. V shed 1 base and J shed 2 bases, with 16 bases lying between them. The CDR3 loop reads CASSLESRHGLTDTQYF. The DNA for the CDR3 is TGTGCCAGCAGCTTAGAGTCCCGCCATGGTCTCACAGATACGCAGTATTTT.